A selection of T cell receptor beta chains follows, all from one sample in a study of blood T cell repertoires in COVID-19. The repertoire was sequenced with immunoSEQ multiplex PCR; TCRdb's copy has only in-frame clones and lacks some. The repertoire holds more than 150,000 clones, 80% to 90% seen once, with 2% to 3% in the top ten. Material for sequencing was peripheral blood. The receptor source for this set is a man in his forties with active or convalescent COVID-19. Each CDR3 is given with its conserved first and last residue. The D gene is left open where the match is weak. Where a row states a size, it is once, few, many or the class of an expanded clone; other rows omit it.

cdr3_aa	cdr3_nt	j_call	d_call	clone_size	v_call
CAWSVSYNQPQHF	TGTGCCTGGAGTGTATCCTACAATCAGCCCCAGCATTTT	TRBJ1-5	-	-	TRBV30
CASSGSRDRLDSYNEQFF	TGTGCCAGTAGTGGGTCCCGGGACAGGTTAGATAGTTACAATGAGCAGTTCTTC	TRBJ2-1	TRBD1	-	TRBV19
CASSLDPEMNTEAFF	TGCGCCAGCAGCCTGGACCCTGAGATGAACACTGAAGCTTTCTTT	TRBJ1-1	-	-	TRBV5-1
CASSSGLAGGSADTQYF	TGTGCCAGCAGCAGTGGACTAGCGGGGGGTAGCGCAGATACGCAGTATTTT	TRBJ2-3	TRBD2	-	TRBV5-5
CASSQDPAGRPTGELFF	TGCGCCAGCAGCCAAGATCCTGCAGGTAGACCTACCGGGGAGCTGTTTTTT	TRBJ2-2	-	-	TRBV4-1
CASSLSSGVYEQYF	TGTGCCAGCAGTTTATCTAGCGGGGTCTACGAGCAGTACTTC	TRBJ2-7	TRBD2	-	TRBV27
CASSGTGVGGQFF	TGTGCCAGCAGCGGGACAGGGGTCGGTGGGCAGTTCTTC	TRBJ2-1	TRBD1	-	TRBV11-3
CASSSTGGNGYEQYF	TGTGCCAGCAGCTCAACAGGGGGTAACGGCTACGAGCAGTACTTC	TRBJ2-7	TRBD1	-	TRBV5-6
CASSQTENTEAFF	TGTGCCAGCAGCCAGACAGAGAACACTGAAGCTTTCTTT	TRBJ1-1	-	once	TRBV11-2
CASSQGQGPPDTQYF	TGCGCCAGCAGCCAAGGGCAGGGTCCCCCAGATACGCAGTATTTT	TRBJ2-3	-	-	TRBV4-1
CASSRSGSGNTIYF	TGTGCCAGCTCCCGGTCGGGCTCTGGAAACACCATATATTTT	TRBJ1-3	-	-	TRBV18
CASSSTRGPGNTIYF	TGTGCCAGCAGCTCAACCAGGGGGCCAGGAAACACCATATATTTT	TRBJ1-3	TRBD1	-	TRBV11-2
CASSIGQGNTEAFF	TGTGCCAGTAGTATCGGACAGGGGAACACTGAAGCTTTCTTT	TRBJ1-1	TRBD1	once	TRBV19
CASSQPTSGGWEQFF	TGCGCCAGCAGCCAACCGACTAGCGGGGGGTGGGAGCAGTTCTTC	TRBJ2-1	TRBD2	-	TRBV4-1
CASRYRGQGNSPLHF	TGTGCCAGCAGATACCGGGGACAGGGCAACTCACCCCTCCACTTT	TRBJ1-6	TRBD1	-	TRBV3-1/TRBV3-2
CASSERGGNTEAFF	TGTGCCAGCAGTGAAAGAGGAGGGAACACTGAAGCTTTCTTT	TRBJ1-1	-	-	TRBV2
CASSQGGVITDTQYF	TGTGCCAGCAGCCAAGGGGGGGTGATAACAGATACGCAGTATTTT	TRBJ2-3	-	once	TRBV3-1/TRBV3-2
CASSYNRGAENEQYF	TGTGCCAGCAGTTATAATCGGGGGGCGGAGAACGAGCAGTACTTC	TRBJ2-7	-	-	TRBV6-5
CAWSVRGWDTEAFF	TGTGCCTGGAGTGTCCGGGGGTGGGACACTGAAGCTTTCTTT	TRBJ1-1	-	-	TRBV30
CASSLLTSPNEQFF	TGTGCCAGCAGTTTATTGACTAGCCCTAATGAGCAGTTCTTC	TRBJ2-1	TRBD2	-	TRBV27
CASSLTGQGKNTGELFF	TGTGCCAGCAGCTTAACCGGACAGGGGAAGAACACCGGGGAGCTGTTTTTT	TRBJ2-2	TRBD1	-	TRBV7-3
CASTPEATIRSYTF	TGTGCCAGCACCCCGGAGGCGACTATTCGGAGCTACACCTTC	TRBJ1-2	-	-	TRBV6-4
CASSYSGTANTEAFF	TGTGCCAGCAGTTACTCCGGGACAGCGAACACTGAAGCTTTCTTT	TRBJ1-1	TRBD1	-	TRBV6-6
CASSLPGQVEQYF	TGTGCCAGCAGCCTCCCGGGACAGGTCGAGCAGTACTTC	TRBJ2-7	TRBD1	once	TRBV7-2
CASSPSQGTTEAFF	TGTGCCAGCAGTCCTTCACAGGGGACCACTGAAGCTTTCTTT	TRBJ1-1	TRBD1	-	TRBV27
CASTPRGLAGGLSYNEQFF	TGTGCCAGCACCCCCCGGGGCCTAGCGGGGGGACTTTCCTACAATGAGCAGTTCTTC	TRBJ2-1	TRBD2	few	TRBV6-2/TRBV6-3
CASSDRVFGNTIYF	TGTGCCAGCAGTGACCGGGTGTTTGGAAACACCATATATTTT	TRBJ1-3	-	-	TRBV6-4
CAWSTTGEKLFF	TGTGCCTGGAGTACCACCGGTGAAAAACTGTTTTTT	TRBJ1-4	-	-	TRBV30
CAWSDNRDPLGLPLHF	TGTGCCTGGAGCGATAACAGGGACCCACTGGGGCTACCCCTCCACTTT	TRBJ1-6	-	-	TRBV30
CASSPDRGYTEAFF	TGTGCCAGCTCACCCGACAGGGGATACACTGAAGCTTTCTTT	TRBJ1-1	TRBD1	-	TRBV18
CASKTAGYGYTF	TGTGCCAGTAAGACCGCAGGATATGGCTACACCTTC	TRBJ1-2	-	-	TRBV19
CASSLGTGVFAGELFF	TGTGCCAGCAGCTTGGGTACAGGGGTATTTGCCGGGGAGCTGTTTTTT	TRBJ2-2	TRBD1	-	TRBV5-4
CASSPGTGTYEQYF	TGTGCCAGCAGCCCAGGGACAGGTACCTACGAGCAGTACTTC	TRBJ2-7	TRBD1	-	TRBV7-3
CASSYRDRKAFF	TGTGCCAGCAGCTACCGGGACAGGAAGGCTTTCTTT	TRBJ1-1	TRBD1	-	TRBV11-2
CASTPQGAGYTF	TGTGCCAGCACCCCTCAAGGGGCTGGCTACACCTTC	TRBJ1-2	-	once	TRBV6-5
CASSPLLQGGNTEAFF	TGTGCCAGCTCACCCCTATTACAGGGGGGGAACACTGAAGCTTTCTTT	TRBJ1-1	TRBD1	-	TRBV18
CASSPQGAHGYTF	TGTGCCAGCTCTCCACAGGGGGCGCATGGCTACACCTTC	TRBJ1-2	TRBD1	-	TRBV18
CASSLRQGRHQPQHF	TGTGCCAGCAGTTTAAGACAGGGGAGGCATCAGCCCCAGCATTTT	TRBJ1-5	TRBD1	-	TRBV28
CASTTNYRGYGYTF	TGTGCCAGTACCACCAATTACAGGGGTTATGGCTACACCTTC	TRBJ1-2	TRBD1	-	TRBV19
CASSPTRTGEQYF	TGTGCCAGTAGTCCTACGAGGACTGGTGAGCAGTACTTC	TRBJ2-7	-	-	TRBV19
CASSLTNTNYGYTF	TGTGCCAGCTCACTAACCAACACAAACTATGGCTACACCTTC	TRBJ1-2	-	-	TRBV18
CASSLAGGRDEQFF	TGTGCCAGCAGTCTGGCGGGGGGCAGGGATGAGCAGTTCTTC	TRBJ2-1	TRBD2	-	TRBV6-5
CASSGGDNQPQHF	TGTGCCAGCAGTGGGGGAGACAATCAGCCCCAGCATTTT	TRBJ1-5	-	-	TRBV2
CASSPDRGLGGYTF	TGCGCCAGCAGCCCGGACAGGGGGCTTGGTGGCTACACCTTC	TRBJ1-2	TRBD1	few	TRBV4-3
CASSADSYISQPQHF	TGTGCCAGCAGCGCCGACAGTTACATTAGTCAGCCCCAGCATTTT	TRBJ1-5	-	-	TRBV7-2
CASSPGGVSTDTQYF	TGTGCCAGCTCACCAGGGGGGGTAAGCACAGATACGCAGTATTTT	TRBJ2-3	TRBD2	-	TRBV18
CASSLQGSGNTIYF	TGTGCCAGCAGTTTGCAGGGTTCTGGAAACACCATATATTTT	TRBJ1-3	-	-	TRBV27
CASSYGRGSNEKLFF	TGTGCCAGCAGTTACGGGCGGGGTTCGAATGAAAAACTGTTTTTT	TRBJ1-4	-	-	TRBV6-5